Judged by abundance, the clone carrying this T cell receptor (beta chain) is medium-sized. Its antigen remains unidentified. A read error is possible here, since a much larger clone lies one base away. Sorting of live CD3+CD8+TCRalphabeta+ cells by PD-1 and/or TIGIT gave four subsets. There are 14 residues in the CDR3. In germline, CDR1 is KGHSH, CDR2 LQKENI. This sample was taken from a study of circulating CD8 cells and anti-PD-1 response in melanoma. In the study overall: Complete or partial response defined responders; stable or progressive disease, non-responders.

The QIAseq Immune Repertoire TCR panel built the libraries from approximately 15 ng of total RNA. TCRdb recomputed calls from the reads with MiXCR, one row per CDR3 protein. This sample has about 150 distinct CDR3 sequences; 13% occur once, and the top ten carry approximately 40%. Findings and limits, study-wide: A small cohort with few responders supplied the baseline and M1 comparisons. The cohort mixed treatment-naive and previously treated patients.

The sequence was collected from a human donor with melanoma. Sequenced here: CD8+ T cells from PBMCs, sampled at baseline or after one month of anti-PD-1 therapy (not recorded which). V gene TRBV18 combines with J gene TRBJ2-7, with D possibly matching TRBD1 (6 bases). The CDR3 DNA sequence: TGTGCCGGCTCACCCACAGGGTACTTCGGCGAGCAGTACTTC. Translating it yields CAGSPTGYFGEQYF.